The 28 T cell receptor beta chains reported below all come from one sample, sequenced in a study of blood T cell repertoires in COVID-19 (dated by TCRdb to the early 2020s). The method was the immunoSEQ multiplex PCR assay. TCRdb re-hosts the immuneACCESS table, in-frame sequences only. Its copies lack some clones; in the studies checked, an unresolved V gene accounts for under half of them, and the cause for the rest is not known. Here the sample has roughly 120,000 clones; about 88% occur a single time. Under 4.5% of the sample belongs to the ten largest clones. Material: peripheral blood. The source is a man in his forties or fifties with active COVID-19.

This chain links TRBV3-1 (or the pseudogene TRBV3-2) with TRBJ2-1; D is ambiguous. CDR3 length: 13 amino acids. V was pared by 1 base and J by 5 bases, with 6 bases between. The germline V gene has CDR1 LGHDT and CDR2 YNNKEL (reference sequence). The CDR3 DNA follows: TGTGCCAGCAGCCAAGCAAGCAACAATGAGCAGTTCTTC. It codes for CASSQASNNEQFF.

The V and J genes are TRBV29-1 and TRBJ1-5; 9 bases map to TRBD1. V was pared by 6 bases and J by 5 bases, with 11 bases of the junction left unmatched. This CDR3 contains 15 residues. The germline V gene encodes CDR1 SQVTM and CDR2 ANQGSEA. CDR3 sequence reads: CSVGAGTGFDQPQHF. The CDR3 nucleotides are TGCAGCGTCGGTGCCGGGACAGGGTTCGATCAGCCCCAGCATTTT.

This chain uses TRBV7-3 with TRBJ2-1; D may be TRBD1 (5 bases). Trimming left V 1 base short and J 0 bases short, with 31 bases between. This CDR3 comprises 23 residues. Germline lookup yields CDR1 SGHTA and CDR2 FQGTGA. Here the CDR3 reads CASSLIPTLTAKIPFSSYNEQFF. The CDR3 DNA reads TGTGCCAGCAGCTTAATCCCGACCCTGACAGCCAAGATACCCTTTTCCTCCTACAATGAGCAGTTCTTC.

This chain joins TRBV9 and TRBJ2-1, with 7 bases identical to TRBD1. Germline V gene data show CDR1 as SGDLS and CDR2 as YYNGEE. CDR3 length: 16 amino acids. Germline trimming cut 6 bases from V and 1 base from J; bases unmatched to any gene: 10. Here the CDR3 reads CASNRSDRASYNEQFF. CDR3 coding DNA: TGTGCCAGCAATCGCTCAGACAGGGCTTCCTACAATGAGCAGTTCTTC.

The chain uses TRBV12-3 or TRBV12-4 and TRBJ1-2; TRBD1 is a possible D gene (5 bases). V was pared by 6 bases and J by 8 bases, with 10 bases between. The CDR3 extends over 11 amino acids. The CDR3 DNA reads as TGTGCCAGCAGCTCGGGGGTAGGCTACACCTTC. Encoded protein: CASSSGVGYTF.

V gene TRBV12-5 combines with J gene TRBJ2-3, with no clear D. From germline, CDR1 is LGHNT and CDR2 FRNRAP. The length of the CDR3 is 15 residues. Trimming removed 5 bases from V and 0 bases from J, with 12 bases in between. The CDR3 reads CASGNYKRSTDTQYF. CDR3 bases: TGTGCTAGTGGTAACTACAAGAGAAGCACAGATACGCAGTATTTT.

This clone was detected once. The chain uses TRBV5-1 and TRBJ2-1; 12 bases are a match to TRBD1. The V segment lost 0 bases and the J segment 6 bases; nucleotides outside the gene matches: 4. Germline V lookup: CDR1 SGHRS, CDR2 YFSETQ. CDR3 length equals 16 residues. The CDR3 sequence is CASSLVAGQGANEQFF. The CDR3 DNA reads TGCGCCAGCAGCTTGGTGGCGGGACAGGGGGCCAATGAGCAGTTCTTC.

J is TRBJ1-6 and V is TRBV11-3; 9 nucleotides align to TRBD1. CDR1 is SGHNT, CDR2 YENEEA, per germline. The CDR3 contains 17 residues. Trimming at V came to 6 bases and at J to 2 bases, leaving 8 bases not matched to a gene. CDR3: CASRLRTGVAYNSPLHF. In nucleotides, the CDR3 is TGTGCCAGCAGGTTAAGGACAGGGGTGGCCTATAATTCACCCCTCCACTTT.

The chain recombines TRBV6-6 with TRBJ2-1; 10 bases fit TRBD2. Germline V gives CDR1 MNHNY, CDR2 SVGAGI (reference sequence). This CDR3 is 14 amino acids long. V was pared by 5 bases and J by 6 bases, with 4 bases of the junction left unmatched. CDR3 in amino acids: CASSPWTSGNEQFF. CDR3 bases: TGTGCCAGCAGTCCATGGACTAGCGGCAATGAGCAGTTCTTC.

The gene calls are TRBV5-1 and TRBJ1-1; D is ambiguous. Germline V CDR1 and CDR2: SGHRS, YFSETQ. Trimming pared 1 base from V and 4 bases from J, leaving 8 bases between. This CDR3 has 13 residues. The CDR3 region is CASSLLLSTEAFF. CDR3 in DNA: TGCGCCAGCAGCTTGTTATTGAGCACTGAAGCTTTCTTT.

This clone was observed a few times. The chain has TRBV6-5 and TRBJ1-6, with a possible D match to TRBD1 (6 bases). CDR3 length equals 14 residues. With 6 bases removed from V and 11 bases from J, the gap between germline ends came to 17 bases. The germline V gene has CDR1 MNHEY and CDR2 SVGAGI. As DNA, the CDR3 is TGTGCCAGCAGAAATTACAGGGCCCGTGCACCCCTCCACTTT. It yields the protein CASRNYRARAPLHF.

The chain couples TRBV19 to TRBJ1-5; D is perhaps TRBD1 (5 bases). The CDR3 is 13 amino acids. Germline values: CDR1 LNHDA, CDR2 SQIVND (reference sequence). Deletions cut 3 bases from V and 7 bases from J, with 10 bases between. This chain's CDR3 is CASSIAGSQPQHF. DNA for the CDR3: TGTGCCAGTAGTATTGCAGGGTCCCAGCCCCAGCATTTT.

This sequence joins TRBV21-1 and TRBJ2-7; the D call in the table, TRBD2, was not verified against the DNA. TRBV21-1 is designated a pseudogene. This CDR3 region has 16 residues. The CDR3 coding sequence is TGTGCCAGCAGCAAAGATTGCGGGATGTACTCCTACGAGCAGTACGTC. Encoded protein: CASSKDCGMYSYEQYV.

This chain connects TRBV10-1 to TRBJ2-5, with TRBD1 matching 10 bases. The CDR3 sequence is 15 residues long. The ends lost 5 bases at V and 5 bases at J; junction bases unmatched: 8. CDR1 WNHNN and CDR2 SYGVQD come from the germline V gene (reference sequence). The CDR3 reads CASSKTTGGDETQYF. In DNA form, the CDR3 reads TGCGCCAGCAGTAAGACGACAGGGGGCGATGAGACCCAGTACTTC.

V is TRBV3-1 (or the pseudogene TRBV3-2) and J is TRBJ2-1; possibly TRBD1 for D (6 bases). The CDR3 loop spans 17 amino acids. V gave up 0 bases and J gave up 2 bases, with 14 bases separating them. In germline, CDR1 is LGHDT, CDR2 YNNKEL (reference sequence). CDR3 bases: TGTGCCAGCAGCCAAGAACCTACAGGGAAACCCTACAATGAGCAGTTCTTC. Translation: CASSQEPTGKPYNEQFF.

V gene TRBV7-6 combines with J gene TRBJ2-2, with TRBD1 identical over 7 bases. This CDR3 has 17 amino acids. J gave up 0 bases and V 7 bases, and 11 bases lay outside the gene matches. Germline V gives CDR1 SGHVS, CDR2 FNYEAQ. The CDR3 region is CASTSIWDRPNTGELFF. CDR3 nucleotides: TGTGCCAGCACCTCAATCTGGGACAGACCGAACACCGGGGAGCTGTTTTTT.

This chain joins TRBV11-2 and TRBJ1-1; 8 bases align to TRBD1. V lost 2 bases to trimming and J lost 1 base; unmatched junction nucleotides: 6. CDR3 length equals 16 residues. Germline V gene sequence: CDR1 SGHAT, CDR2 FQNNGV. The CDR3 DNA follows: TGTGCCAGCAGCTTAAGAACCGGGACAGGGAACACTGAAGCTTTCTTT. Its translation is CASSLRTGTGNTEAFF. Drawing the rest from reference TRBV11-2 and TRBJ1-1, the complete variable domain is EAGVAQSPRYKIIEKRQSVAFWCNPISGHATLYWYQQILGQGPKLLIQFQNNGVVDDSQLPKDRFSAERLKGVDSTLKIQPAKLEDSAVYLCASSLRTGTGNTEAFFGQGTRLTVV.

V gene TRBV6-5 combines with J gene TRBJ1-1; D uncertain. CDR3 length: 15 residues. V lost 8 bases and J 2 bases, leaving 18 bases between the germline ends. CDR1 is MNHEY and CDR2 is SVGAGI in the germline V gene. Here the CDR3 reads CASAQGGVRNTEAFF. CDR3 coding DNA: TGTGCCAGCGCCCAAGGCGGGGTGAGAAACACTGAAGCTTTCTTT.

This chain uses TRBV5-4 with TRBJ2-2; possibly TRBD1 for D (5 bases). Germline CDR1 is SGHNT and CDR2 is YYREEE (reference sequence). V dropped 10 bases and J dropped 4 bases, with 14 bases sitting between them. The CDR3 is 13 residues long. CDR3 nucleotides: TGTGCCCAATTAAACAGGCCCACCGGGGAGCTGTTTTTT. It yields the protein CAQLNRPTGELFF.

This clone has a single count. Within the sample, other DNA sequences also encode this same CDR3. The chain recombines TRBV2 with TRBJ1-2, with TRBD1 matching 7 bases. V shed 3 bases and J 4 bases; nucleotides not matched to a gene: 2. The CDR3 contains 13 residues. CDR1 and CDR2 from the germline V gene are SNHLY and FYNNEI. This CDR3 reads CASSEGTVYGYTF. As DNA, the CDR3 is TGTGCCAGCAGTGAGGGGACAGTCTATGGCTACACCTTC.

This CDR3 reads CASSSKQPTSGEQFF. CDR3 bases: TGTGCCAGCAGCTCCAAACAACCGACTAGCGGGGAGCAGTTCTTC. The V call is TRBV5-8, the J call TRBJ2-1, with 10 bases lining up with TRBD2. Germline loops: CDR1 SGHTS, CDR2 YDEGEE. V shed 3 bases and J 10 bases; nucleotides not matched to a gene: 10. The CDR3 spans 15 residues.

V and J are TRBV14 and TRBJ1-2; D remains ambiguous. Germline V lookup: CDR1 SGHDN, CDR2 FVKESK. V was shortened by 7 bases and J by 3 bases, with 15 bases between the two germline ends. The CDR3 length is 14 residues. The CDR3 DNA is TGTGCCAGCACCCGCGGGAGGGAAGACTATGGCTACACCTTC. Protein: CASTRGREDYGYTF. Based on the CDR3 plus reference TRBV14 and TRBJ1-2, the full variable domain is EAGVTQFPSHSVIEKGQTVTLRCDPISGHDNLYWYRRVMGKEIKFLLHFVKESKQDESGMPNNRFLAERTGGTYSTLKVQPAELEDSGVYFCASTRGREDYGYTFGSGTRLTVV.

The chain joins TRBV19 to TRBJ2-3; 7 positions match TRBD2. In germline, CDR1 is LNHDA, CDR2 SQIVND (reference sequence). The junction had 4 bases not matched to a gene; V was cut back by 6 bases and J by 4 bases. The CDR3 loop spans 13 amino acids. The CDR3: CASRRGRADTQYF. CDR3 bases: TGTGCCAGTAGGCGGGGGAGGGCAGATACGCAGTATTTT.

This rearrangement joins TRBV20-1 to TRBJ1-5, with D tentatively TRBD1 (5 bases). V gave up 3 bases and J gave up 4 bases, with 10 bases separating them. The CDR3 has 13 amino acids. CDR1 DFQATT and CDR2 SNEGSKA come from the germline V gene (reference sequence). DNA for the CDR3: TGCAGTGCTAGTAAGGGACTAAATCAGCCCCAGCATTTT. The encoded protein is CSASKGLNQPQHF.

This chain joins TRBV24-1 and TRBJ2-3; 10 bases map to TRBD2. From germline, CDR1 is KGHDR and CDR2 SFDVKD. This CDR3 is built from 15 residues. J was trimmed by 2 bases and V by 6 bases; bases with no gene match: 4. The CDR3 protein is CATSLSGRPTDTQYF. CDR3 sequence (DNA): TGTGCCACCAGTCTTAGCGGGAGGCCCACAGATACGCAGTATTTT.

CDR3 region: CASSSPTRTGETQYF. DNA for the CDR3: TGTGCCAGCAGTTCTCCCACCCGCACGGGAGAGACCCAGTACTTC. V and J are TRBV6-6 and TRBJ2-5; D is unclear. The CDR3 contains 15 residues. V lost 4 bases and J lost 4, with 16 bases in between. Germline V gene data show CDR1 as MNHNY and CDR2 as SVGAGI (reference sequence).

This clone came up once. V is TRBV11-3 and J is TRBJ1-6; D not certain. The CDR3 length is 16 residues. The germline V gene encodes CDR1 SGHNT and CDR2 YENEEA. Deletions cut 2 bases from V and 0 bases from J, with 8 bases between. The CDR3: CASSLRTSSYNSPLHF. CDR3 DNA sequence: TGTGCCAGCAGCTTACGCACCAGCTCCTATAATTCACCCCTCCACTTT.

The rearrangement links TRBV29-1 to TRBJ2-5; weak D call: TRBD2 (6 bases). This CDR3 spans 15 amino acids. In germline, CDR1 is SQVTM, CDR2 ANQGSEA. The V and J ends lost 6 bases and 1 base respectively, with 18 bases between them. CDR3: CSVETWAGSQETQYF. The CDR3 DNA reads TGCAGCGTCGAGACCTGGGCCGGGAGCCAAGAGACCCAGTACTTC.